This T cell receptor beta chain was recovered during a study of T cell responses to AZD1222 COVID-19 vaccine (dated by TCRdb to about 2021). Looking at the study overall: Because spike-specific TCR depth and breadth did not differ between the two schedules, AZD1222 recipients who got a second dose at roughly 4 weeks were pooled with those who got a second dose at roughly 12 weeks. A total of 230 to 250 trial participants underwent TCR sequencing, of whom more than 200 had received two doses of AZD1222 and 26 had received two doses of the MenACWY control vaccine. Trial participants were enrolled by age into 18-55, 56-69 and 70-plus year subgroups, with about 150, 28 and 57 TCR-sequenced participants respectively.

V is reduced by 10 bases and J by 0 bases, leaving a spacing of 10 bases between them. CDR3 length: 14 amino acids, cysteine to phenylalanine. Only the CDR3 region is kept as DNA, spanning 42 bases read in frame from base 1. CDR1 and CDR2, looked up from the germline V gene (reference sequence), are WNHNN and SYGVQD. Results and caveats for the whole study, not just this receptor: Participants were mostly white British, with more females than males. The authors suggested clonal diversity may have been underestimated. Only a handful of AZD1222 recipients were SARS-CoV-2 seropositive at baseline, limiting conclusions about previously exposed vaccinees. Nearly half of unique spike-specific TCRs reportedly recognized epitopes outside regions mutated in the B.1.351 and B.1.1.7 variants. CD4 TCRs associated with the vaccine covered the entire spike protein, and the dominant responses were in regions 160-218 and 743-854. No day 14 peak-response samples were available, so repertoires were characterized only after the peak T cell response. The 56-69-year group was small, and its depth increase did not reach significance, likely because of low power. After two AZD1222 doses, both the breadth and the depth of spike-specific TCRs were significantly higher than at day 0 and than in MenACWY recipients.

The CDR3 regions of human TCRbeta chains were subjected to immunosequencing. On the study's bioinformatics: TCRs in the repertoires were compared against a reference library of SARS-CoV-2-specific TCRs that had been generated with the MIRA antigen-specificity platform. Breadth was defined as the fraction of unique TCRs that were SARS-CoV-2-associated, and depth was defined as the fraction of total T cells that were SARS-CoV-2-associated. Using the MIRA data, each spike-specific TCR was assigned both to the spike region to which the TCR was reactive and to a CD4 or CD8 class. Log10-transformed breadth and depth values were compared by one-way ANOVA with Sidak's multiple comparisons tests. TCRdb took this table from immuneACCESS and kept in-frame rearrangements with V and J called. Such tables lack part of the clones; where checked against another copy, unresolved V genes explain under half of the gap, and the rest is unexplained. The DNA was the basis for D and trimming; V, J and clone size are from that table. In this sample the table shows approximately 120,000 clones, over 75% of which occur a single time. About 6% of the sample belongs to the ten largest clones.

The table lists this clone with a count of one. The clone's antigen remains unknown. No clone much larger than this one lies a single base away; base qualities are absent. The intended sense of this specimen's time point label: baseline before first vaccination. The vaccinee samples were drawn from two UK trials, COV001 and COV002, one of which was a single-blind randomized controlled phase 2/3 trial testing AZD1222 (ChAdOx1 nCoV-19) in healthy adults. Trial participant PBMC samples were collected at day 0 and day 28 after the second dose for TCRbeta chain sequencing. The receptor was isolated from an adult in good health. Here the sequenced sample was peripheral blood, taken on day 0 of AZD1222 vaccination. The V and J genes are TRBV10-1 and TRBJ1-6; too little of a D gene remains to name it. The DNA sequence reads TGCGCCAATATCGGAAGCTCCTATAATTCACCCCTCCACTTT. Its protein reads: CANIGSSYNSPLHF.